Given below is one T cell receptor beta chain in context. Its antigen is still unknown. There are no base qualities to consult, and no much larger clone falls within one base. TCRbeta CDR3 regions were amplified from genomic DNA using the immunoSEQ Assay, a bias-controlled multiplex PCR. As for the original processing: Within the assay, amplification of reference gene primers was used to estimate how many nucleated cells each sample contained. To quantify the absolute abundance of each unique TCRbeta CDR3 rearrangement, sequence reads were collapsed and filtered. For each sample, productive Simpson clonality was calculated by taking the square root of Simpson's diversity index across productive rearrangements. What TCRdb holds here is the immuneACCESS table cut down to in-frame rearrangements. Part of the clones is not present; checked against another copy, under half of the missing clones reflect an unresolved V gene, and the others are unexplained. V, J and clone size derive from that table, while D and trimming were established from the DNA sequence. The sample table holds 120,000 to 150,000 clones, of which about four fifths were seen once. The ten largest make up 5.8% of the sample.

In the prospective study, participants were about 18 to 100 years old, resided in 24 geographic areas of the United States, and were enrolled through a virtual design. In the prospective study, participants were assigned to cohorts based on the clinical history participants reported in a screening survey and a study questionnaire. Exposed participants had been in contact with someone with a PCR-confirmed or clinician-diagnosed COVID-19 case within 2 weeks of study entry. In the prospective study, mobile phlebotomists collected whole blood, serum and a nasopharyngeal or oropharyngeal swab from each participant. Over a 2-month period, participants in the prospective study had the option of providing additional blood draws and questionnaires. Prospective study blood samples were shipped either frozen or at room temperature before DNA extraction. This specimen belongs to a study of blood T cell repertoires in COVID-19 (TCRdb year 2020). Background for the entire study: The collaborator samples originated in the United States, Italy and Spain and spanned the acute and convalescent phases of COVID-19. The prospective study material was composed of cDNA or gDNA derived from T cells, B-cell-depleted T cells, or PBMCs. The dataset comprised deeply sampled blood TCRbeta repertoires from subjects exposed to, actively infected with, or recovered from COVID-19. The repertoires were released in a freely available public database intended as a resource for research on the immune response to SARS-CoV-2. The samples were drawn from two sources: the first 160 participants of the ongoing ImmuneRACE study, and approximately 1,300 subjects contributed by 6 global collaborators. The sample metadata nearly always contained a de-identified subject ID, COVID-19 status, age in years and sex. Where HLA class I and class II types were available, the types were taken from metadata supplied by the sample provider, not from assay-based typing.

V is clipped by 3 bases and J by 5 bases, and the sequence between their germline boundaries is 17 bases long. The germline V gene supplies CDR1 SGDLS and CDR2 YYNGEE. Including cysteine and phenylalanine, the CDR3 has 15 amino acids. Of the read, only the CDR3 DNA is kept; its 45 bases are in frame from base 1. Results and caveats for the whole study, not just this receptor: How much clinical and demographic metadata was included differed by source and by participant, and the metadata was provided uncurated.

The sequence was collected from a woman aged 45-59 years who had been exposed to COVID-19. Sequenced sample: PBMCs or T cells enriched from blood (not recorded which). The chain couples TRBV9 to TRBJ2-5; no confident D gene assignment can be made. CDR3 loop: CASSGSSGRWETQYF. The nucleotides are TGTGCCAGCAGCGGGTCCTCGGGTAGGTGGGAGACCCAGTACTTC.